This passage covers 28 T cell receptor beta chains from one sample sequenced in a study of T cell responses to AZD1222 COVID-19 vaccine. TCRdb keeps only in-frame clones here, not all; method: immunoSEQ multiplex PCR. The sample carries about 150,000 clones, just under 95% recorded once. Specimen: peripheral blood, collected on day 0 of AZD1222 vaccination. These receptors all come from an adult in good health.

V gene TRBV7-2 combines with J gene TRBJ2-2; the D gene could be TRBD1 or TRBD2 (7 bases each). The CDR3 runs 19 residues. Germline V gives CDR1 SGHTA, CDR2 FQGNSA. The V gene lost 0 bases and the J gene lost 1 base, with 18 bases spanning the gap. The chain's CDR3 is CASSLAPTTRGGNTGELFF. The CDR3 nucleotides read TGTGCCAGCAGCTTAGCGCCTACCACCAGGGGGGGGAACACCGGGGAGCTGTTTTTT.

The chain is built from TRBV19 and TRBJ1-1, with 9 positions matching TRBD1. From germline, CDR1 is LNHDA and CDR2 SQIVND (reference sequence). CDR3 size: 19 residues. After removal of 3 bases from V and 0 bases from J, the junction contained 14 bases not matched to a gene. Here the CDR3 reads CASSILGAKTGGMNTEAFF. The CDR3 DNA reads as TGTGCCAGTAGTATTTTGGGGGCAAAGACAGGGGGAATGAACACTGAAGCTTTCTTT. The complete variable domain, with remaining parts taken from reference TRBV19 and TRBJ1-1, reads DGGITQSPKYLFRKEGQNVTLSCEQNLNHDAMYWYRQDPGQGLRLIYYSQIVNDFQKGDIAEGYSVSREKKESFPLTVTSAQKNPTAFYLCASSILGAKTGGMNTEAFFGQGTRLTVV.

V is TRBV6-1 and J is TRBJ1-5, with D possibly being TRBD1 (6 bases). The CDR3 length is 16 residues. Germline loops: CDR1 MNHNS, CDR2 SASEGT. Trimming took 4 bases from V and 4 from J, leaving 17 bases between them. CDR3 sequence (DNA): TGTGCCAGCAGTGGCGGGGGGCCAGGGACAAATCAGCCCCAGCATTTT. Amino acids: CASSGGGPGTNQPQHF.

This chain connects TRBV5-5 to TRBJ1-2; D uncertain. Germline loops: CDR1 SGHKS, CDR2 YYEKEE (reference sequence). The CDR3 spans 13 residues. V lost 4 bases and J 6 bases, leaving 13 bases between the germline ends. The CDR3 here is CASSLSGVDGYTF. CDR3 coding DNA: TGTGCCAGCAGCCTTTCCGGGGTGGATGGCTACACCTTC.

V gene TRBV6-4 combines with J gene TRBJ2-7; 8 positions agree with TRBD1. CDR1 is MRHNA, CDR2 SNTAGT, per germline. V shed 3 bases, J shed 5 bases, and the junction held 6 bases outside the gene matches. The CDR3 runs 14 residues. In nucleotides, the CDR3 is TGTGCCAGCAGTGAAGGACAGGGAGCAGACGAGCAGTACTTC. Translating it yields CASSEGQGADEQYF.

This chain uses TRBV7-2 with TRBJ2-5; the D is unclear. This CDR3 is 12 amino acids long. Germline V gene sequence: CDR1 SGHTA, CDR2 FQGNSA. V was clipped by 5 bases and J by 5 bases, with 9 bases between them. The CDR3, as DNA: TGTGCCAGCAGCCACTACTACGAGACCCAGTACTTC. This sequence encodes CASSHYYETQYF.

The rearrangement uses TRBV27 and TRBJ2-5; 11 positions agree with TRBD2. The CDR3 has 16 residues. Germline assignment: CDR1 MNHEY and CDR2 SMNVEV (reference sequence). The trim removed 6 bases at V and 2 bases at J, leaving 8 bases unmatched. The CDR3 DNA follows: TGTGCCAGCAGGCCCCGACTAGCGGGACGACAAGAGACCCAGTACTTC. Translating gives CASRPRLAGRQETQYF.

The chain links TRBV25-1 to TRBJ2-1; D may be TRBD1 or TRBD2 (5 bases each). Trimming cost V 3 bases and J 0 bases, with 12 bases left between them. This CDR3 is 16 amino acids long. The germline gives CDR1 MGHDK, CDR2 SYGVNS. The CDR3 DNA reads TGTGCCAGCAGTGACTTGTGGGGGACCTCCTACAATGAGCAGTTCTTC. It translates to CASSDLWGTSYNEQFF. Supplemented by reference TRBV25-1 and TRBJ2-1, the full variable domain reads EADIYQTPRYLVIGTGKKITLECSQTMGHDKMYWYQQDPGMELHLIHYSYGVNSTEKGDLSSESTVSRIRTEHFPLTLESARPSHTSQYLCASSDLWGTSYNEQFFGPGTRLTVL.

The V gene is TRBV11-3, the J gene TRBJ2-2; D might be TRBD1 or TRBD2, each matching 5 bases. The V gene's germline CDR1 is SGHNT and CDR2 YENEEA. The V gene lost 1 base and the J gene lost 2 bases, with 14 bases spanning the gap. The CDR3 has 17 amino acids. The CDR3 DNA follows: TGTGCCAGCAGCTTAGCGGGATGGACACCCAACACCGGGGAGCTGTTTTTT. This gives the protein CASSLAGWTPNTGELFF.

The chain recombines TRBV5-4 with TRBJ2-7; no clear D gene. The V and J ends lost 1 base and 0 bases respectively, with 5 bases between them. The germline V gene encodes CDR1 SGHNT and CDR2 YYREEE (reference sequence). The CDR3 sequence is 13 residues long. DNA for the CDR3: TGTGCCAGCAGCTTGAGGGACTCCTACGAGCAGTACTTC. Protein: CASSLRDSYEQYF. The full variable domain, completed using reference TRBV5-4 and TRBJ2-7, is ETGVTQSPTHLIKTRGQQVTLRCSSQSGHNTVSWYQQALGQGPQFIFQYYREEENGRGNFPPRFSGLQFPNYSSELNVNALELDDSALYLCASSLRDSYEQYFGPGTRLTVT.

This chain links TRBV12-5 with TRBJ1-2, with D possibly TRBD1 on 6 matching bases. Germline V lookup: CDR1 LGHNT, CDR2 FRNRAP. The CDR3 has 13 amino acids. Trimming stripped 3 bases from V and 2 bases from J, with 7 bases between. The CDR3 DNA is TGTGCTAGTGGTTTTGGGACAAACTATGGCTACACCTTC. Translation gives CASGFGTNYGYTF.

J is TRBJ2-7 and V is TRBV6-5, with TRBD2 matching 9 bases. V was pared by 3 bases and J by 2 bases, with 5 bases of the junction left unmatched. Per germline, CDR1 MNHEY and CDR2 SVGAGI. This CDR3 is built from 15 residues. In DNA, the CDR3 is TGTGCCAGCAGTTATTCGACTAGCGGAACCTACGAGCAGTACTTC. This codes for CASSYSTSGTYEQYF.

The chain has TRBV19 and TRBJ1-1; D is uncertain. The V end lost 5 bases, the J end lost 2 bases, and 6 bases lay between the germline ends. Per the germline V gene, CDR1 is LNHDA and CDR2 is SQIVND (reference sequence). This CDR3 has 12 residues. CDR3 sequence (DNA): TGTGCCAGTAGTTATCCTAACACTGAAGCTTTCTTT. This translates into CASSYPNTEAFF.

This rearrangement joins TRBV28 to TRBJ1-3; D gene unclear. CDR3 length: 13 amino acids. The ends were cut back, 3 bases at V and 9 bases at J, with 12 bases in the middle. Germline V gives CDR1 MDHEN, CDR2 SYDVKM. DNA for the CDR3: TGTGCCAGCAGTTTGAGTTCGGCAGGCACCATATATTTT. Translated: CASSLSSAGTIYF. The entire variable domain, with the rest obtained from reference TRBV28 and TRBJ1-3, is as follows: DVKVTQSSRYLVKRTGEKVFLECVQDMDHENMFWYRQDPGLGLRLIYFSYDVKMKEKGDIPEGYSVSREKKERFSLILESASTNQTSMYLCASSLSSAGTIYFGEGSWLTVV.

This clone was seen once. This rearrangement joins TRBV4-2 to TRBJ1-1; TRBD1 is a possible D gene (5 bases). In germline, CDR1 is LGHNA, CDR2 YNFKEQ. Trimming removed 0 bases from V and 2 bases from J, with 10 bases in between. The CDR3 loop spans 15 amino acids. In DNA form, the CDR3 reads TGTGCCAGCAGCCAAGAAGGCAGGGCAAACACTGAAGCTTTCTTT. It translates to CASSQEGRANTEAFF.

The CDR3 DNA follows: TGTGCCAGCAGCTTAGGGGAGGGAGGCGGCTACACCTTC. This gives the protein CASSLGEGGGYTF. V gene TRBV7-9 combines with J gene TRBJ1-2; D is undetermined. Trimming took off 1 base at V and 8 bases at J, with 11 bases between the two ends. This CDR3 region has 13 residues. Germline V lookup: CDR1 SEHNR, CDR2 FQNEAQ (reference sequence).

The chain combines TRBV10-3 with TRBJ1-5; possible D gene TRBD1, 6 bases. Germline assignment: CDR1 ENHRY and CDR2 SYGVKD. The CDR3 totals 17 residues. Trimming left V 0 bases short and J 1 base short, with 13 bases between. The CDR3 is CAISESFGGASNQPQHF. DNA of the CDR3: TGTGCCATCAGTGAGTCGTTTGGGGGCGCGAGCAATCAGCCCCAGCATTTT.

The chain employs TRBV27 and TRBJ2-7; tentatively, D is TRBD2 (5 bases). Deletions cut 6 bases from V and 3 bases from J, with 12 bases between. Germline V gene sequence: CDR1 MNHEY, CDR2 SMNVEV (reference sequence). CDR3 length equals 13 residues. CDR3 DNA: TGTGCCAGCAGCCGGACTGCTAACTACGAGCAGTACTTC. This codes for CASSRTANYEQYF.

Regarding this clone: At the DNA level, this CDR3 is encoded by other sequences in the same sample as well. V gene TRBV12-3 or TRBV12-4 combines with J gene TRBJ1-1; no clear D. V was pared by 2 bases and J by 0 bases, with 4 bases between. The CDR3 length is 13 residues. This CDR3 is CASSLSVNTEAFF. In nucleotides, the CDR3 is TGTGCCAGCAGTTTATCGGTGAACACTGAAGCTTTCTTT.

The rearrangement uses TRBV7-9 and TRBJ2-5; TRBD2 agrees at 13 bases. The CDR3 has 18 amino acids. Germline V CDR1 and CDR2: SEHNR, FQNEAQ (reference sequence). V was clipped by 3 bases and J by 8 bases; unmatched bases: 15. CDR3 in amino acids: CASSFHGTSGKVSVTQYF. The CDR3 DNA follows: TGTGCCAGCAGCTTCCACGGGACTAGCGGGAAAGTTTCGGTCACCCAGTACTTC.

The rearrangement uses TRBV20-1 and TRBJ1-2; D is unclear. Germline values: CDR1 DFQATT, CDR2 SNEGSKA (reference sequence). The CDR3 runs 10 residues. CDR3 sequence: CSVPNYGYTF. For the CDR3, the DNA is TGCAGCGTCCCTAACTATGGCTACACCTTC.

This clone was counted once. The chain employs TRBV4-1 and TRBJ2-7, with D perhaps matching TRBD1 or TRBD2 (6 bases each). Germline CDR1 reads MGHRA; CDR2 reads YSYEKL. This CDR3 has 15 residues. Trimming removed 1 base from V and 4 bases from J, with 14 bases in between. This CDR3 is CASSQGHGGGYEQYF. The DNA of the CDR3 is TGCGCCAGCAGCCAAGGGCACGGGGGCGGGTACGAGCAGTACTTC.

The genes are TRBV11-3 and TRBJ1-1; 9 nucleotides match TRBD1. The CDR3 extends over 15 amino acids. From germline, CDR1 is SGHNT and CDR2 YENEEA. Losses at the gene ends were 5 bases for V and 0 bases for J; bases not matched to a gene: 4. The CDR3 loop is CASSPGTGMNTEAFF. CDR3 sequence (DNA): TGTGCCAGCAGCCCAGGGACAGGGATGAACACTGAAGCTTTCTTT.

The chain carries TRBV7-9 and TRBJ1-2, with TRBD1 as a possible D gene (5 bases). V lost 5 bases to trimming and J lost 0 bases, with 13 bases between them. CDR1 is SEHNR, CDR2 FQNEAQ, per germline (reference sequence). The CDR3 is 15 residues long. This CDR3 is CASSLTDRANYGYTF. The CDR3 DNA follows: TGTGCCAGCAGCCTCACCGACAGAGCTAACTATGGCTACACCTTC.

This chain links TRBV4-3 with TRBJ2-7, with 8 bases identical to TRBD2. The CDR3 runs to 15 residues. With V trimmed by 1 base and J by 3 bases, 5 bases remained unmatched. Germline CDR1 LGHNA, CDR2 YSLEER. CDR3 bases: TGCGCCAGCAGCCAAGGTCACGGGAGGGTCTACGAGCAGTACTTC. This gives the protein CASSQGHGRVYEQYF.

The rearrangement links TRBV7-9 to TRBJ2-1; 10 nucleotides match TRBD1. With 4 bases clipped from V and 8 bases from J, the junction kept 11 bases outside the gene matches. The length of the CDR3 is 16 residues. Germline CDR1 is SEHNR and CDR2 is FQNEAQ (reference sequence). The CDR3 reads CASSSRQGAQVDEQFF. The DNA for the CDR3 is TGTGCCAGCAGCTCAAGACAGGGGGCGCAGGTCGATGAGCAGTTCTTC.

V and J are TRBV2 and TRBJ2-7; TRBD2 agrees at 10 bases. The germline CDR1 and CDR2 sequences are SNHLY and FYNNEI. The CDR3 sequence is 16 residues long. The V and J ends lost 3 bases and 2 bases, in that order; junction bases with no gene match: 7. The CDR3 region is CASSEASGSGTYEQYF. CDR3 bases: TGTGCCAGCAGTGAGGCTAGCGGGAGTGGGACCTACGAGCAGTACTTC.

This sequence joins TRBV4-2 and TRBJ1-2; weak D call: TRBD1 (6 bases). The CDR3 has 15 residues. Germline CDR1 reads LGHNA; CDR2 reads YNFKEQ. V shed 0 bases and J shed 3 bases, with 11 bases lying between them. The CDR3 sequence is CASSQEGRGDYGYTF. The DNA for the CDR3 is TGTGCCAGCAGCCAAGAAGGCAGGGGCGACTATGGCTACACCTTC.